In this sample, the clone carrying this TCR beta chain turned up many times. This sample was taken from a study of blood T cells in healthy people across ages. Together with a sample-barcoded 5' primer, a J-beta primer mix was included in a second PCR lasting about 7 to 11 cycles. TCRdb re-derived calls from the 5' RACE reads in MiXCR, one entry per CDR3 protein. Of about 930,000 distinct CDR3 sequences in the sample, just under 30% were seen once. Germline CDR1 and CDR2: SEHNR and FQNEAQ (reference sequence). V lost 5 bases to trimming and J lost 6 bases, with 11 bases between them. The CDR3 loop spans 12 amino acids. The same specimen was also included in a second study, on T cells of mothers and their children. As that study records: Related mother-child pairs showed slightly, non-significantly higher overlap than unrelated pairs.

V usage is TRBV7-9 and J usage is TRBJ2-7; D is unclear. Sequenced sample: blood. This TCR was recovered from a woman aged 40 to 55 in good health. Here the CDR3 reads CASSQSTPEQYF. Written as DNA, the CDR3 is TGTGCCAGCAGCCAATCCACCCCCGAGCAGTACTTC.